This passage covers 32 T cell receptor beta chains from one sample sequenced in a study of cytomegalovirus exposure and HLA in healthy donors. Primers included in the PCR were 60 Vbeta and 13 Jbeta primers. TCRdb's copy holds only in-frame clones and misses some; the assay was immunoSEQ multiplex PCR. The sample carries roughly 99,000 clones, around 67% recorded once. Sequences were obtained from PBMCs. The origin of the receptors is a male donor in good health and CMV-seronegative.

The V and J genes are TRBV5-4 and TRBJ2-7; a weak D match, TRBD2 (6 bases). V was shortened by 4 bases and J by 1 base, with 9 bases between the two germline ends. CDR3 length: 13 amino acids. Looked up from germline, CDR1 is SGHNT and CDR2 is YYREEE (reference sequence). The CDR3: CASSGGSSYEQYF. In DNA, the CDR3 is TGTGCCAGCAGCGGGGGGTCGTCCTACGAGCAGTACTTC.

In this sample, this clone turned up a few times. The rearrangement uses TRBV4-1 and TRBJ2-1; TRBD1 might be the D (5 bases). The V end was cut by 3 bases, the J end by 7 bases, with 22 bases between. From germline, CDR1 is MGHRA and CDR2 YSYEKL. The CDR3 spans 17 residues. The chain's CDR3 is CASSHGTGPGSSNEQFF. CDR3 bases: TGCGCCAGCAGCCACGGAACCGGGCCAGGGTCATCAAATGAGCAGTTCTTC.

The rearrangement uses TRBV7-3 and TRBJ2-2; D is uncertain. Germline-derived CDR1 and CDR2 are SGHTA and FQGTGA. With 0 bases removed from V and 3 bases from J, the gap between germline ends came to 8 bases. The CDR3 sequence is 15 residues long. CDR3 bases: TGTGCCAGCAGCTTAACGGCACAGCACACCGGGGAGCTGTTTTTT. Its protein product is CASSLTAQHTGELFF.

CDR3 in amino acids: CASSPREGGKTQYF. The CDR3, as DNA: TGTGCCAGCAGTCCCAGGGAGGGCGGGAAGACCCAGTACTTC. The gene calls are TRBV27 and TRBJ2-5; 7 positions match TRBD2. V gave up 5 bases and J gave up 6 bases; unmatched junction bases: 9. This CDR3 spans 14 amino acids. Germline CDR1 reads MNHEY; CDR2 reads SMNVEV (reference sequence).

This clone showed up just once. The CDR3 here is CASSLRDSSNYGYTF. In DNA form, the CDR3 reads TGTGCCAGCAGTTTAAGGGACAGCTCTAACTATGGCTACACCTTC. The chain combines TRBV28 with TRBJ1-2, with 7 bases aligning to TRBD1. Germline CDR1 is MDHEN and CDR2 is SYDVKM. The CDR3 sequence is 15 residues long. The V gene end was trimmed by 2 bases and the J gene end by 0 bases; junction bases not matched to a gene: 3.

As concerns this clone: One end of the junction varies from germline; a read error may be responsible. The DNA for the CDR3 is TGTGCCGGCAGTGACGGGGGACGTAATGAAAAACTGTTTTTT. Translation gives CAGSDGGRNEKLFF. The chain has TRBV2 and TRBJ1-4, with D perhaps TRBD1 (5 bases). The V gene's germline CDR1 is SNHLY and CDR2 FYNNEI. This CDR3 contains 14 residues.

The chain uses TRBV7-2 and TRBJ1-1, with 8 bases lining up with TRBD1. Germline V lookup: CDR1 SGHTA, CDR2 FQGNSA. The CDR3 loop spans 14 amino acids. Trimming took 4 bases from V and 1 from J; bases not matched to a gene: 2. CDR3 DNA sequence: TGTGCCAGCAGCTCTCAGGGGGCGAACACTGAAGCTTTCTTT. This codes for CASSSQGANTEAFF.

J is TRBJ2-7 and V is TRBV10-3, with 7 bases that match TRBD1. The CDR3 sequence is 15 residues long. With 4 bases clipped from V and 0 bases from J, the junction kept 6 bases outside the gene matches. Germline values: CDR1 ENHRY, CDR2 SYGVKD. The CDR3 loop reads CAISGQGGGSYEQYF. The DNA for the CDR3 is TGTGCCATCAGTGGACAGGGCGGAGGCTCCTACGAGCAGTACTTC.

The CDR3 here is CASSPRLAGGNNEQFF. Written as DNA, the CDR3 is TGTGCCAGCAGCCCCCGACTAGCGGGGGGGAACAATGAGCAGTTCTTC. V and J are TRBV4-2 and TRBJ2-1, with 14 bases aligning to TRBD2. This CDR3 is built from 16 residues. Germline CDR1 and CDR2: LGHNA and YNFKEQ. With V trimmed by 4 bases and J by 5 bases, 4 bases remained unmatched.

CDR3 sequence: CASRRQGQETQYF. CDR3 sequence (DNA): TGTGCCAGCAGGAGACAGGGCCAAGAGACCCAGTACTTC. The chain couples TRBV28 to TRBJ2-5; 7 bases map to TRBD1. The CDR3 contains 13 residues. Trimming removed 6 bases from V and 1 base from J; junction bases left unmatched: 2. Germline lookup yields CDR1 MDHEN and CDR2 SYDVKM.

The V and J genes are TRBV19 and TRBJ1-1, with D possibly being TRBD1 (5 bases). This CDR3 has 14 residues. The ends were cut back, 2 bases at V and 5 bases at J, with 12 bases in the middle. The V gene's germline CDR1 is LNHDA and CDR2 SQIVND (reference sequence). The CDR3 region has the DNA TGTGCCAGTAGTATAAGCGCAGGGTCGACTGAAGCTTTCTTT. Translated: CASSISAGSTEAFF.

CDR3 coding DNA: TGTGCCAGCAGTTTAGGGGGACAGGGTGATGGCTACACCTTC. Protein product: CASSLGGQGDGYTF. The V call is TRBV28, the J call TRBJ1-2; TRBD1 matches 9 bases. Germline V gene lookup returns CDR1 MDHEN and CDR2 SYDVKM. The CDR3 has 14 amino acids. Trimming cost V 2 bases and J 6 bases; bases outside gene matches: 4.

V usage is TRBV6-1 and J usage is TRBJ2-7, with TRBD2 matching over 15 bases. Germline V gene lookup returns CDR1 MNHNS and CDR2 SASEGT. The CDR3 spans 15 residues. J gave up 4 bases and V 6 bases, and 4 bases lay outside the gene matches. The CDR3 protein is CASRPGLAGGYEQYF. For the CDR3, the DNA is TGTGCCAGCAGACCCGGACTAGCGGGAGGGTACGAGCAGTACTTC.

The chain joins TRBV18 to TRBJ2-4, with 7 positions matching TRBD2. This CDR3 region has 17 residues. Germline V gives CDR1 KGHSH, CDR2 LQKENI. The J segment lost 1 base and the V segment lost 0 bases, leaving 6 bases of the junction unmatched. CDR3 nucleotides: TGTGCCAGCTCACCACCCAGGGCGGGAGAGGCCAAAAACATTCAGTACTTC. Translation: CASSPPRAGEAKNIQYF.

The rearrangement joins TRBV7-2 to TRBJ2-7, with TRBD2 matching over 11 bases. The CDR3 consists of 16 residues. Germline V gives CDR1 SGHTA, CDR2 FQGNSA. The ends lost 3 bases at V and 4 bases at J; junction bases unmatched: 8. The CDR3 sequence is CASSLQSSGRMYEQYF. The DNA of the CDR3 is TGTGCCAGCAGCTTGCAATCTAGCGGGAGGATGTACGAGCAGTACTTC. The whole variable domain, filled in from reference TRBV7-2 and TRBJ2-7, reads GAGVSQSPSNKVTEKGKDVELRCDPISGHTALYWYRQSLGQGLEFLIYFQGNSAPDKSGLPSDRFSAERTGGSVSTLTIQRTQQEDSAVYLCASSLQSSGRMYEQYFGPGTRLTVT.

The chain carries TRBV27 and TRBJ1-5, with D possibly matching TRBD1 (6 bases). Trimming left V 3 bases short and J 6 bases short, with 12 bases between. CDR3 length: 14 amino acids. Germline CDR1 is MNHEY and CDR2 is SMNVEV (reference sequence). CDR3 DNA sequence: TGTGCCAGCAGTTTGTCAGGGGCCGGTCAGCCCCAGCATTTT. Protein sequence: CASSLSGAGQPQHF.

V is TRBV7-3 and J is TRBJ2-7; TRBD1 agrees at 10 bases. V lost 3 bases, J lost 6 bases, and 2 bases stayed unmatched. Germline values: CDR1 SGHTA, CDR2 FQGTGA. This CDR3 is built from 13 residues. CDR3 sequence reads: CASSLTGGGEQYF. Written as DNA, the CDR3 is TGTGCCAGCAGCTTGACAGGGGGCGGCGAGCAGTACTTC.

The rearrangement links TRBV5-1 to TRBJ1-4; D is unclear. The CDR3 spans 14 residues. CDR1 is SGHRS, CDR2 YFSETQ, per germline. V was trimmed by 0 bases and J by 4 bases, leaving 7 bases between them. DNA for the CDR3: TGCGCCAGCAGCTTGGACAGCTATAATGAAAAACTGTTTTTT. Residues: CASSLDSYNEKLFF.

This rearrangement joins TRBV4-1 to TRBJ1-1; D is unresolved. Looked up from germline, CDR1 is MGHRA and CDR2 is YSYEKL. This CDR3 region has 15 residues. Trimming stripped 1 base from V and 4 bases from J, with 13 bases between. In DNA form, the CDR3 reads TGCGCCAGCAGCCAAGCGCTGCGGGTGGGCACTGAAGCTTTCTTT. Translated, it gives CASSQALRVGTEAFF.

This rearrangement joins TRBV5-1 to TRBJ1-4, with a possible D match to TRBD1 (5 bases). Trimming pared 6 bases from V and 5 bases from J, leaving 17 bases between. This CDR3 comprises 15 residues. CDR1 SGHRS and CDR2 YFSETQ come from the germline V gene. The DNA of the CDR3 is TGCGCCAGCACCGGAATACAGGTGCTAAATGAAAAACTGTTTTTT. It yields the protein CASTGIQVLNEKLFF.

CDR3 amino acids: CASSHGGRALGETQYF. In DNA form, the CDR3 reads TGTGCCAGCAGCCATGGGGGGAGGGCCCTCGGAGAGACCCAGTACTTC. V and J are TRBV14 and TRBJ2-5; 7 bases line up with TRBD2. V lost 3 bases to trimming and J lost 4 bases; unmatched junction nucleotides: 11. The CDR3 runs to 16 residues. Per the germline V gene, CDR1 is SGHDN and CDR2 is FVKESK.

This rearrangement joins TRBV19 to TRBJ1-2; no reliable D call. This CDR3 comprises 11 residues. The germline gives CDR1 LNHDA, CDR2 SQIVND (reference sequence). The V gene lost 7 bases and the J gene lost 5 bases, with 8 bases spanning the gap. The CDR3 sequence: CASTGWYGYTF. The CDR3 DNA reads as TGTGCCAGTACGGGGTGGTATGGCTACACCTTC.

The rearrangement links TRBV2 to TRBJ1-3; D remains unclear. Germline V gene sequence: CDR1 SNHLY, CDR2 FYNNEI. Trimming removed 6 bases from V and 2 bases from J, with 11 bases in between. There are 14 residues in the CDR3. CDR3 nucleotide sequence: TGTGCCAGCAGCCCCGAGGCGGCTGGAAACACCATATATTTT. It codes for CASSPEAAGNTIYF.

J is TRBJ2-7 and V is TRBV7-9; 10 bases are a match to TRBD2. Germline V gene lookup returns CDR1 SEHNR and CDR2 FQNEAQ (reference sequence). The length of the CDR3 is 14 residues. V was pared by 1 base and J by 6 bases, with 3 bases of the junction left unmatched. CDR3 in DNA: TGTGCCAGCAGCTTAGGGGGACTAGCGTCCGAGCAGTACTTC. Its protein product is CASSLGGLASEQYF.

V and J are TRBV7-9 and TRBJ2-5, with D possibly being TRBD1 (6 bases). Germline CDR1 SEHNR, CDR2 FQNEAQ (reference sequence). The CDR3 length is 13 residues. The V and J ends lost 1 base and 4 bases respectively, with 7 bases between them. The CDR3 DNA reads TGTGCCAGCAGCTTAGGGGGGCTAGAGACCCAGTACTTC. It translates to CASSLGGLETQYF.

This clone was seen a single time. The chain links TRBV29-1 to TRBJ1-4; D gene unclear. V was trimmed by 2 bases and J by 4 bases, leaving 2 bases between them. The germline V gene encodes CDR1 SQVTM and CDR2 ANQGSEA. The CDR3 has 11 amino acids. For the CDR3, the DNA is TGCAGCGTTGAACATAATGAAAAACTGTTTTTT. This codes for CSVEHNEKLFF.

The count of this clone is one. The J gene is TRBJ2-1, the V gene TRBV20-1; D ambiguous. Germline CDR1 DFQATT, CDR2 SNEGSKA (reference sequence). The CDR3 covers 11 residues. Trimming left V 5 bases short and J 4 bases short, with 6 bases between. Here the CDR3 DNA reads TGCAGTGCTGGCCTGTACAATGAGCAGTTCTTC. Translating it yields CSAGLYNEQFF.

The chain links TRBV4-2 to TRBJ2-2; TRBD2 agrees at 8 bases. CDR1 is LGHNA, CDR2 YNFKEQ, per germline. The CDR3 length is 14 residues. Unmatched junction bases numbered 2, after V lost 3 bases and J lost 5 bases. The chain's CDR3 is CASSQERETGELFF. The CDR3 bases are TGTGCCAGCAGCCAGGAGCGGGAGACCGGGGAGCTGTTTTTT.

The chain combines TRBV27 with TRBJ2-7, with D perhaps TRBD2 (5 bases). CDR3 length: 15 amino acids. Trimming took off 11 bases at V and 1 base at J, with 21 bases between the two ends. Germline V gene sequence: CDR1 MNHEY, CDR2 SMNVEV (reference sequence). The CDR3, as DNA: TGTGCCGCCGCCCCTCGGGGTTCGCTTTCCTACGAGCAGTACTTC. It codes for CAAAPRGSLSYEQYF.

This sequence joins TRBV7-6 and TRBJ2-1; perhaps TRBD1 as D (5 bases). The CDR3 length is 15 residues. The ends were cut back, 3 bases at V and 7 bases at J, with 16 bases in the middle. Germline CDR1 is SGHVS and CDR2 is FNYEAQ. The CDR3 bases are TGTGCCAGCAGCTTTCAGCGACAGTACTTTAATGAGCAGTTCTTC. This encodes CASSFQRQYFNEQFF.

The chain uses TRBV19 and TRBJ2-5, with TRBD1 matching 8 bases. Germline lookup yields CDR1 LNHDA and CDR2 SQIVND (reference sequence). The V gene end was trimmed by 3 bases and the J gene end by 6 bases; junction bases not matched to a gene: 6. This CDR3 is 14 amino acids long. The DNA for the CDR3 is TGTGCCAGTAGTATCTCAGGGGGCGGAAAGACCCAGTACTTC. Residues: CASSISGGGKTQYF.

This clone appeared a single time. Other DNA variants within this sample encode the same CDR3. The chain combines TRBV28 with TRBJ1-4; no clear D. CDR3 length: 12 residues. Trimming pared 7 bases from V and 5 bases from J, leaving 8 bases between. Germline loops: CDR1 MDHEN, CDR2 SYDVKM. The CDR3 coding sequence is TGTGCCAGCACGGAGCAAAATGAAAAACTGTTTTTT. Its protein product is CASTEQNEKLFF.